These 21 T cell receptor beta chains were sequenced from one sample in a study of response to subunit inactivated influenza vaccine (dated by TCRdb to the late 2010s). The library was built by means of RT-PCR. TCRdb lists the instrument as Illumina HiSeq 2500. The public reads were reprocessed in TCRdb via fastp at Q25 and MiXCR, keeping in-frame beta chains. Rows are unified per CDR3 protein, each entry keeping the most common DNA and genes. Recorded for this sample are about 540,000 distinct CDR3 sequences; under 25% of them occurred a single time. The ten largest clonotypes hold 2.5% to 3% of the sample. A further study also used this sample, focusing on T cells expressing NK-cell markers. The second investigation adds: 5'RACE template switching, by which a universal primer site and unique molecular identifiers were added, was used to make TCR beta cDNA libraries.

The sample consisted of CD4+ T cells sorted from PBMCs, taken 12 days after vaccination. These receptors were collected from a man between 45 and 60 years old who received an inactivated influenza vaccine. Donor details come from another sample of the same person, matched by shared clones.

Ten or more counts support this clonotype. This chain links TRBV29-1 with TRBJ2-3, with TRBD1 identical over 10 bases. The length of the CDR3 is 14 residues. From germline, CDR1 is SQVTM and CDR2 ANQGSEA. V trimming: 4 bases; J trimming: 5 bases; junction bases outside the gene matches: 6. The CDR3 loop is CSVVDRGQGDTQYF. CDR3 in DNA: TGCAGCGTTGTAGACAGGGGGCAAGGAGATACGCAGTATTTT.

This chain connects TRBV20-1 to TRBJ2-5, with D hard to call. The germline V gene has CDR1 DFQATT and CDR2 SNEGSKA (reference sequence). V dropped 6 bases and J dropped 1 base, with 15 bases sitting between them. The CDR3 is made up of 14 amino acids. In nucleotides, the CDR3 is TGCAGTGCCTTGGAGTGGGAACGCCAAGAGACCCAGTACTTC. Translated: CSALEWERQETQYF.

This clonotype occurred a few times. The chain has TRBV10-2 and TRBJ2-7, with D unresolved. Between the trimmed V and J ends, which lost 7 bases and 6 bases, there was a span of 13 bases. The CDR3 consists of 12 residues. The germline V gene encodes CDR1 WSHSY and CDR2 SAAADI. The CDR3 nucleotides are TGCGCCAGCAAGGCGAGAGACCGCGAGCAGTACTTC. Translation: CASKARDREQYF.

V and J are TRBV6-2 or TRBV6-3 and TRBJ2-7; 9 bases map to TRBD1. CDR3 size: 15 residues. Per germline, CDR1 MNHEY and CDR2 SVGEGT. V was clipped by 7 bases and J by 2 bases; unmatched bases: 9. CDR3 loop: CASTIYRGHTYEQYF. CDR3 bases: TGTGCCAGCACCATTTACAGGGGGCACACCTACGAGCAGTACTTC.

The V call is TRBV3-1, the J call TRBJ2-7; D call uncertain. Trimming shortened V by 3 bases and J by 9 bases, and 9 bases separated the two germline ends. CDR3 length: 11 amino acids. Germline CDR1 and CDR2: LGHDT and YNNKEL (reference sequence). The CDR3: CASSHVGLQYF. The CDR3 DNA follows: TGTGCCAGCAGCCATGTCGGCCTGCAGTACTTC.

This clonotype was recorded at least ten times. This chain connects TRBV20-1 to TRBJ2-7; D is ambiguous. The CDR3 loop spans 13 amino acids. The germline V gene has CDR1 DFQATT and CDR2 SNEGSKA (reference sequence). Trimming took off 4 bases at V and 3 bases at J, with 13 bases between the two ends. The chain's CDR3 is CSAILPPVYEQYF. The CDR3, as DNA: TGCAGTGCTATCCTACCGCCAGTCTACGAGCAGTACTTC.

V usage is TRBV7-2 and J usage is TRBJ2-7; 7 bases are a match to TRBD1. Losses at the gene ends were 5 bases for V and 1 base for J; bases not matched to a gene: 5. Germline-derived CDR1 and CDR2 are SGHTA and FQGNSA. This CDR3 region has 14 residues. The CDR3 DNA reads as TGTGCCAGCAGCCGCAGGACAGGTTCCTACGAGCAGTACTTC. This encodes CASSRRTGSYEQYF.

V gene TRBV11-3 combines with J gene TRBJ2-1; no firm D call. From germline, CDR1 is SGHNT and CDR2 YENEEA. V shed 0 bases and J shed 8 bases, with 11 bases lying between them. The CDR3 spans 14 residues. The CDR3 region is CASSLDQVSYEQFF. The DNA of the CDR3 is TGTGCCAGCAGCTTAGATCAAGTCTCTTATGAGCAGTTCTTC.

The CDR3 is CASRGGQNEKLFF. The CDR3 DNA follows: TGTGCCAGCAGGGGCGGCCAGAATGAAAAACTGTTTTTT. The chain has TRBV3-1 and TRBJ1-4; no clear D gene. V dropped 6 bases and J dropped 5 bases, with 10 bases sitting between them. Germline CDR1 LGHDT, CDR2 YNNKEL (reference sequence). This CDR3 contains 13 residues.

This clonotype has just a few counts. The gene calls are TRBV6-1 and TRBJ1-2; 9 bases match TRBD1. This CDR3 is built from 13 residues. CDR1 and CDR2 (germline): MNHNS, SASEGT. The J segment lost 8 bases and the V segment lost 6 bases, leaving 7 bases of the junction unmatched. DNA for the CDR3: TGTGCCAGCAGGACGGGACAGGGCGGGGGCTACACCTTC. It is translated as CASRTGQGGGYTF.

V usage is TRBV5-5 and J usage is TRBJ2-7, with 7 bases aligning to TRBD2. There are 16 residues in the CDR3. Germline CDR1 and CDR2: SGHKS and YYEKEE (reference sequence). The V gene end was trimmed by 5 bases and the J gene end by 0 bases; junction bases not matched to a gene: 11. The CDR3 nucleotides read TGTGCCAGCAGTCCGGACCTCGGGAGGACCTCCTACGAGCAGTACTTC. Protein product: CASSPDLGRTSYEQYF.

The chain is built from TRBV6-2 or TRBV6-3 and TRBJ2-5; a possible D gene is TRBD1 (7 bases). Germline V gives CDR1 MNHEY, CDR2 SVGEGT. The ends were cut back, 6 bases at V and 5 bases at J, with 16 bases in the middle. The CDR3 loop spans 14 amino acids. The CDR3 DNA reads as TGTGCCAGCAGCCGACAGGGAGGAGGGGAGACCCAGTACTTC. Protein sequence: CASSRQGGGETQYF.

The gene calls are TRBV5-5 and TRBJ2-6; TRBD1 might be the D (6 bases). This CDR3 spans 16 amino acids. Per the germline V gene, CDR1 is SGHKS and CDR2 is YYEKEE (reference sequence). V shed 4 bases and J shed 0 bases, with 11 bases lying between them. The CDR3 bases are TGTGCCAGCAGCGGGGGCCTCCGCTCTGGGGCCAACGTCCTGACTTTC. Its translation: CASSGGLRSGANVLTF.

This clonotype was detected only a few times. This sequence joins TRBV4-1 and TRBJ1-4; D not resolved. Germline CDR1 and CDR2: MGHRA and YSYEKL. V was clipped by 0 bases and J by 0 bases, with 8 bases between them. CDR3 size: 16 residues. The CDR3 protein is CASSQEVAATNEKLFF. CDR3 nucleotide sequence: TGCGCCAGCAGCCAAGAAGTAGCTGCAACTAATGAAAAACTGTTTTTT.

The CDR3 sequence: CASSQVQGGEQYF. CDR3 bases: TGTGCCAGCAGCCAAGTACAGGGGGGCGAGCAGTACTTC. The gene calls are TRBV14 and TRBJ2-7, with 8 bases that match TRBD1. The CDR3 is made up of 13 amino acids. Germline CDR1 reads SGHDN; CDR2 reads FVKESK. V dropped 1 base and J dropped 6; count of bases not matched to a gene: 2. Filled out from reference TRBV14 and TRBJ2-7, the complete variable domain reads EAGVTQFPSHSVIEKGQTVTLRCDPISGHDNLYWYRRVMGKEIKFLLHFVKESKQDESGMPNNRFLAERTGGTYSTLKVQPAELEDSGVYFCASSQVQGGEQYFGPGTRLTVT.

J is TRBJ2-1 and V is TRBV6-5, with 9 bases lining up with TRBD2. The J segment lost 6 bases and the V segment lost 4 bases, leaving 7 bases of the junction unmatched. The CDR3 extends over 15 amino acids. Germline V CDR1 and CDR2: MNHEY, SVGAGI. CDR3 sequence (DNA): TGTGCCAGCAGTTGGGTAGCGGGAGAGACCAATGAGCAGTTCTTC. This translates into CASSWVAGETNEQFF.

This clonotype occurred a few times. This chain joins TRBV19 and TRBJ1-6; TRBD1 is a possible D gene (5 bases). The germline V gene has CDR1 LNHDA and CDR2 SQIVND (reference sequence). This CDR3 is built from 14 residues. The germline V and J ends were trimmed by 9 bases and 7 bases, with 16 bases remaining between them. CDR3 sequence: CASQTALGNSPLHF. DNA for the CDR3: TGTGCCAGCCAGACAGCGCTGGGGAATTCACCCCTCCACTTT.

This clonotype came up a few times. The chain employs TRBV6-2 or TRBV6-3 and TRBJ1-6, with a weak D call TRBD1 (5 bases). Trimming removed 4 bases from V and 8 bases from J, with 15 bases in between. CDR1 is MNHEY and CDR2 is SVGEGT in the germline V gene. The CDR3 spans 15 residues. CDR3 amino acids: CASSLQVRRYSPLHF. The CDR3 coding sequence is TGTGCCAGCAGTTTACAGGTCCGGAGATATTCACCCCTCCACTTT.

This clonotype has just a few counts. This chain connects TRBV29-1 to TRBJ2-5, with D perhaps TRBD2 (6 bases). In germline, CDR1 is SQVTM, CDR2 ANQGSEA. The germline V and J ends were trimmed by 5 bases and 2 bases, with 12 bases remaining between them. The CDR3 runs 13 residues. The CDR3: CSVSGLPQETQYF. In DNA form, the CDR3 reads TGCAGCGTTTCCGGACTACCGCAAGAGACCCAGTACTTC.

In this sample, this clonotype turned up a few times. This chain joins TRBV3-1 and TRBJ2-1; no clear D. There are 15 residues in the CDR3. Germline assignment: CDR1 LGHDT and CDR2 YNNKEL (reference sequence). V lost 5 bases and J 4 bases, leaving 15 bases between the germline ends. The CDR3, as DNA: TGTGCCAGCAGCTCGCGGACCTCCAGGTACAATGAGCAGTTCTTC. It specifies CASSSRTSRYNEQFF.

This clonotype was seen a few times. The genes are TRBV7-2 and TRBJ2-7, with 7 bases aligning to TRBD1. V shed 2 bases, J shed 5 bases, and the junction held 12 bases outside the gene matches. Germline V CDR1 and CDR2: SGHTA, FQGNSA. The CDR3 runs 16 residues. For the CDR3, the DNA is TGTGCCAGCAGCTTATTCCACTCGACAGGGTCGAACGAGCAGTACTTC. Protein sequence: CASSLFHSTGSNEQYF.